The clone carrying this T cell receptor beta chain occurred a few times. Amplification targeted TCR beta CDR3 regions from RNA transcripts. The HTBI primer set served for first-round RT-PCR of the TCR CDR3. TCRdb fed the multiplex PCR reads into MiXCR, producing one record per CDR3 protein. This sample has 500,000 to 750,000 distinct CDR3 sequences; around 14% occur once, and the top ten carry roughly 7.3%. The record originates from a study of T cells in Graves' hyperthyroidism and ophthalmopathy. The material sequenced was blood. The TCR sequence derives from a woman in her 30s with Graves' hyperthyroidism.

CDR3 sequence (DNA): TGTGCCAGTAGTACAGACGGGATAGATACGCAGTATTTT. This gives the protein CASSTDGIDTQYF. V and J are TRBV19 and TRBJ2-3; D may be TRBD2 (5 bases). The CDR3 contains 13 residues. Per germline, CDR1 LNHDA and CDR2 SQIVND (reference sequence). V gave up 4 bases and J gave up 5 bases, with 10 bases separating them.